This T cell receptor (beta chain) was observed in a study of breast tumors, draining lymph nodes, adjacent tissues. Findings and caveats of the study: Luminal-like breast cancer showed significantly greater tumor-nontumor repertoire similarity than basal-like breast cancer did. Tumor TCR diversity was below lymph nodes but above nontumor tissue. Data only fit, rather than demonstrated, lymph node origin of most tumor T cells.

For this clonotype: The antigen remains undetermined.

Axillary draining lymph nodes of breast cancer patients supplied the node samples. TCRdb re-called the multiplex PCR reads with MiXCR, one entry per CDR3 protein. The sample has 150,000 to 200,000 distinct CDR3 sequences; around 33% are singletons. V dropped 4 bases and J dropped 6; count of bases not matched to a gene: 15. This CDR3 is built from 19 residues. Looked up from germline, CDR1 is SGHTA and CDR2 is FQGTGA. Input material: axillary lymph node tissue. The rearrangement links TRBV7-3 to TRBJ2-2; TRBD2 matches at 12 bases. The clonotype originates from a female donor with breast cancer. Some clones in this sample may be carry-over from other donors' samples. In DNA form, the CDR3 reads TGTGCCAGCAGCTCTTTTCCACCTAGCGGGAGGGCCAGCCCCGGGGAGCTGTTTTTT. Translated, it gives CASSSFPPSGRASPGELFF.